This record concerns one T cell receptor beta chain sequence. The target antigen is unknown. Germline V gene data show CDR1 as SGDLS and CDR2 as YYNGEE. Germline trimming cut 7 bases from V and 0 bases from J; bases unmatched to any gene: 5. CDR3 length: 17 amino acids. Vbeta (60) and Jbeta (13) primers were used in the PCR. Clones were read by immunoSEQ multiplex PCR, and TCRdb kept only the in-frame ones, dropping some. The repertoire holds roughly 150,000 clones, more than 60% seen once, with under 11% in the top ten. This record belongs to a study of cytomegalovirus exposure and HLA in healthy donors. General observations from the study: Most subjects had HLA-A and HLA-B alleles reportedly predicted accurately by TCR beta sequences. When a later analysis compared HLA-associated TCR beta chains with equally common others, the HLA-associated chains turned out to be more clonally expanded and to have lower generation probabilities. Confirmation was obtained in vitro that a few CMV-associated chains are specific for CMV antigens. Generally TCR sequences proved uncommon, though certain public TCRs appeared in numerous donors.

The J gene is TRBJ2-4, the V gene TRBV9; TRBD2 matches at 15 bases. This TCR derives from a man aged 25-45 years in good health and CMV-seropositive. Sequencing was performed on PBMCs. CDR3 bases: TGTGCCAGCCGGACTAGCGGGAGGGCCATAGCCAAAAACATTCAGTACTTC. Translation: CASRTSGRAIAKNIQYF. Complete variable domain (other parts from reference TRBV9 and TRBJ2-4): DSGVTQTPKHLITATGQRVTLRCSPRSGDLSVYWYQQSLDQGLQFLIQYYNGEERAKGNILERFSAQQFPDLHSELNLSSLELGDSALYFCASRTSGRAIAKNIQYFGAGTRLSVL.